The TCR beta chain under discussion was sequenced for a study of post-analysis software for immune sequencing data. On the study more broadly: Several disease courses (relapsing-remitting, secondary progressive and progressive-relapsing) of multiple sclerosis were included.

General observations from the study: Five or six TRBV segments, TRBV5-6, TRBV5-1 and TRBV20-1 among them, were found more frequent in patients than controls. Relative to controls, patients with multiple sclerosis showed significantly lower normalized Chao1 diversity.

To note about this clonotype: Its specificity is not known.

Each TCR beta cDNA library carried unique molecular identifiers. Each sample of about 1 to 10 million input T cells yielded about 500,000 cDNA molecules, so each molecule approximated one T cell. Each CDR3 protein gets one entry after TCRdb re-called the PCR reads with MiXCR. The sample records around 710,000 distinct CDR3 sequences, more than 45% being singletons. CDR3 length: 15 amino acids. Germline CDR1 SGHRS, CDR2 YFSETQ. J lost 4 bases, V lost 5 bases, and 7 bases had no gene match. The TCR sequence derives from a girl aged 5 to 17 with multiple sclerosis. What was sequenced was blood. This chain links TRBV5-1 with TRBJ2-1; 9 bases agree with TRBD2. As DNA, the CDR3 is TGCGCCAGCAGTCTCTCTAGCGGGGCATACAATGAGCAGTTCTTC. This sequence encodes CASSLSSGAYNEQFF.